The 18 T cell receptor beta chains in this list originate from one sample, sequenced in a study of cytomegalovirus exposure and HLA in healthy donors (dated by TCRdb to 2016 to 2017). The library was produced with the immunoSEQ multiplex PCR assay. For the multiplex PCR, a mixture combining 60 forward primers for TCR Vbeta segments and 13 reverse primers for TCR Jbeta segments was used. TCRdb holds this immuneACCESS table with in-frame rearrangements only. Some clones are missing; in checked studies, unresolved V genes explain under half, and the rest has no known cause. The sample contains about 210,000 clones, about 75% of them found a single time. The ten top clones hold less than 2% of the sample. Sequenced input: PBMCs. These receptors were collected from a male donor in good health and CMV-seronegative.

The chain employs TRBV10-2 and TRBJ1-1; D gene unclear. CDR3 length: 20 residues. CDR1 and CDR2 from the germline V gene are WSHSY and SAAADI. Trimming took 3 bases from V and 0 from J, leaving 26 bases between them. CDR3 loop: CASSEIVWETVKALNTEAFF. Here the CDR3 DNA reads TGCGCCAGCAGTGAAATCGTCTGGGAGACGGTGAAGGCTTTGAACACTGAAGCTTTCTTT.

The chain combines TRBV6-5 with TRBJ2-7; 9 nucleotides align to TRBD2. In germline, CDR1 is MNHEY, CDR2 SVGAGI. CDR3 length: 15 amino acids. V shed 1 base, J shed 6 bases, and the junction held 7 bases outside the gene matches. CDR3 bases: TGTGCCAGCAGTTACTTAATAGCGGGAGTGTTCGAGCAGTACTTC. This translates into CASSYLIAGVFEQYF.

This sequence joins TRBV4-3 and TRBJ2-3, with D uncertain. The CDR3 loop spans 13 amino acids. In germline, CDR1 is LGHNA, CDR2 YSLEER. Trimming took off 1 base at V and 4 bases at J, with 6 bases between the two ends. The CDR3 coding sequence is TGCGCCAGCAGCCAAGTGAGCTCAGATACGCAGTATTTT. Translation: CASSQVSSDTQYF.

The chain is built from TRBV14 and TRBJ2-1; 7 nucleotides line up with TRBD2. V was clipped by 4 bases and J by 0 bases; unmatched bases: 3. The germline V gene has CDR1 SGHDN and CDR2 FVKESK. The CDR3 loop spans 15 amino acids. This CDR3 reads CASSLERGSYNEQFF. CDR3 nucleotide sequence: TGTGCCAGCAGCCTAGAGCGGGGCTCCTACAATGAGCAGTTCTTC.

The rearrangement joins TRBV29-1 to TRBJ1-2; 7 bases are a match to TRBD1. This CDR3 contains 12 residues. The trim removed 7 bases at V and 4 bases at J, leaving 6 bases unmatched. The germline CDR1 and CDR2 sequences are SQVTM and ANQGSEA. CDR3 nucleotides: TGCAGCGAGGGGGACAGCACCTATGGCTACACCTTC. This encodes CSEGDSTYGYTF.

V gene TRBV28 combines with J gene TRBJ1-2; 8 nucleotides match TRBD1. CDR3 length: 15 residues. Trimming at V came to 1 base and at J to 2 bases, leaving 3 bases not matched to a gene. The germline gives CDR1 MDHEN, CDR2 SYDVKM. The CDR3 loop is CASSLSGGWNYGYTF. CDR3 nucleotide sequence: TGTGCCAGCAGTTTATCAGGGGGCTGGAACTATGGCTACACCTTC.

V usage is TRBV27 and J usage is TRBJ1-2, with a possible D match to TRBD1 (6 bases). This CDR3 contains 14 residues. Germline V CDR1 and CDR2: MNHEY, SMNVEV (reference sequence). V was cut by 6 bases and J by 2 bases, with 13 bases left in between. CDR3 region: CASRPGTSNYGYTF. CDR3 sequence (DNA): TGTGCCAGCAGGCCCGGGACATCGAACTATGGCTACACCTTC.

This clone was counted a single time. The CDR3 DNA follows: TGTGCCAGTAACTCGCACCTACAGGGCTACGAGCAGTACTTC. Its protein is CASNSHLQGYEQYF. The chain recombines TRBV19 with TRBJ2-7, with D tentatively TRBD1 (6 bases). The CDR3 is 14 residues long. From germline, CDR1 is LNHDA and CDR2 SQIVND (reference sequence). Trimming removed 7 bases from V and 3 bases from J, with 16 bases in between.

This chain connects TRBV19 to TRBJ1-2, with D maybe TRBD1 (5 bases). The germline V and J ends were trimmed by 11 bases and 1 base, with 8 bases remaining between them. CDR3 length equals 11 residues. Germline V gene data show CDR1 as LNHDA and CDR2 as SQIVND (reference sequence). CDR3 coding DNA: TGTGCCTTCAGGGATAACTATGGCTACACCTTC. Its protein is CAFRDNYGYTF.

This rearrangement joins TRBV28 to TRBJ2-7; D may be TRBD1 (5 bases). The CDR3 spans 17 residues. Germline assignment: CDR1 MDHEN and CDR2 SYDVKM. V dropped 2 bases and J dropped 1 base, with 18 bases sitting between them. The CDR3 coding sequence is TGTGCCAGCAGTTTAAGAATAAGACAGCAACAATCCTACGAGCAGTACTTC. This sequence encodes CASSLRIRQQQSYEQYF.

The rearrangement joins TRBV7-3 to TRBJ1-2, with 7 nucleotides matching TRBD1. This CDR3 spans 15 amino acids. The V segment lost 5 bases and the J segment 1 base; nucleotides outside the gene matches: 7. Germline CDR1 is SGHTA and CDR2 is FQGTGA. CDR3 sequence (DNA): TGTGCCAGCAGCCCCGGGACAGATCTTAACTATGGCTACACCTTC. Translation: CASSPGTDLNYGYTF.

The CDR3 protein is CASSSGGIKDGYTF. The CDR3 coding sequence is TGTGCCAGCAGTAGCGGGGGGATTAAAGATGGCTACACCTTC. The rearrangement joins TRBV2 to TRBJ1-2, with D perhaps matching TRBD1 (5 bases). Looked up from germline, CDR1 is SNHLY and CDR2 is FYNNEI. The CDR3 runs to 14 residues. The ends were cut back, 5 bases at V and 6 bases at J, with 16 bases in the middle. Combining the CDR3 with reference TRBV2 and TRBJ1-2 gives the whole variable domain EPEVTQTPSHQVTQMGQEVILRCVPISNHLYFYWYRQILGQKVEFLVSFYNNEISEKSEIFDDQFSVERPDGSNFTLKIRSTKLEDSAMYFCASSSGGIKDGYTFGSGTRLTVV.

The chain combines TRBV5-8 with TRBJ2-7, with 8 bases matching TRBD1. Per the germline V gene, CDR1 is SGHTS and CDR2 is YDEGEE. The CDR3 totals 15 residues. Germline trimming cut 4 bases from V and 7 bases from J; bases unmatched to any gene: 13. The CDR3 nucleotides are TGTGCCAGCAGCCAACCGGGACAGGCTCGGTGGGAGCAGTACTTC. Protein product: CASSQPGQARWEQYF. The complete variable domain, with remaining parts taken from reference TRBV5-8 and TRBJ2-7, reads EAGVTQSPTHLIKTRGQQATLRCSPISGHTSVYWYQQALGLGLQFLLWYDEGEERNRGNFPPRFSGRQFPNYSSELNVNALELEDSALYLCASSQPGQARWEQYFGPGTRLTVT.

The J gene is TRBJ2-3, the V gene TRBV7-3, with 9 bases fitting TRBD1. The germline V gene has CDR1 SGHTA and CDR2 FQGTGA. The CDR3 contains 15 residues. V lost 5 bases to trimming and J lost 1 base; unmatched junction nucleotides: 4. The CDR3 coding sequence is TGTGCCAGCAGCATTACAGGGGGCCGCACAGATACGCAGTATTTT. Amino acid sequence: CASSITGGRTDTQYF.

The chain is built from TRBV4-1 and TRBJ1-2; D gene uncertain. CDR1 MGHRA and CDR2 YSYEKL come from the germline V gene. V dropped 0 bases and J dropped 9 bases, with 14 bases sitting between them. CDR3 length: 14 amino acids. The CDR3 DNA sequence: TGCGCCAGCAGCCAAGAGGCGGCAGTCGTAAGCTACACCTTC. As protein: CASSQEAAVVSYTF.

The chain recombines TRBV18 with TRBJ1-2; D might be TRBD1 (5 bases). Germline CDR1 reads KGHSH; CDR2 reads LQKENI. The germline V and J ends were trimmed by 2 bases and 4 bases, with 8 bases remaining between them. CDR3 length: 13 residues. CDR3 coding DNA: TGTGCCAGCTCACCAGCAGGGCGCTATGGCTACACCTTC. It translates to CASSPAGRYGYTF.

The chain is built from TRBV5-4 and TRBJ2-6; TRBD1 matches 9 bases. This CDR3 has 18 residues. The germline CDR1 and CDR2 sequences are SGHNT and YYREEE (reference sequence). V shed 4 bases, J shed 0 bases, and the junction held 8 bases outside the gene matches. This chain's CDR3 is CASSHRDRVFSGANVLTF. CDR3 bases: TGTGCCAGCAGCCACCGGGACAGGGTATTCTCTGGGGCCAACGTCCTGACTTTC.

Note on this clone: Mismatch with germline at one junction end may stem from a read error. This chain links TRBV5-1 with TRBJ2-7; TRBD2 matches at 7 bases. Germline CDR1 is SGHRS and CDR2 is YFSETQ. CDR3 length equals 13 residues. The CDR3 spells CASRASGHYEQCF. The CDR3 DNA reads as TGCGCCAGCAGGGCTAGCGGTCACTACGAGCAGTGCTTC.